A selection of T cell receptor beta chains follows, all from one sample in a study of blood T cells in healthy people across ages. Each CDR3 protein gets one entry after TCRdb re-called the 5' RACE reads with MiXCR. Altogether 250,000 to 300,000 distinct CDR3 sequences are present, less than 30% being singletons, with the ten largest covering about 30%. The sample consisted of blood. Source of these receptors: a woman in her 70s in good health. CDR3s include the opening cysteine and the closing phenylalanine or tryptophan. The D gene is left open where the match is weak. Size tells how often a clone was seen (once, few, many) or the class of an expanded clone, and some rows leave it out.

DNA	CDR3	V	J	size	D
TGTGCCAGCAGTTTCTCCCCGCTAGCGGGTAGGGGCGGTACGCAGTATTTT	CASSFSPLAGRGGTQYF	TRBV12-3/TRBV12-4	TRBJ2-3	NA	TRBD2
TGTGCCAGCAGGGGCACCGCTGAAGCTTTCTTT	CASRGTAEAFF	TRBV25-1	TRBJ1-1	few	NA
TGTGCCAGCAGCTTTACAGGGGCTAGCAATCAGCCCCAGCATTTT	CASSFTGASNQPQHF	TRBV7-2	TRBJ1-5	NA	TRBD1
TGCAGTGCTAGAAGGTCGGGGCTATACGAGCAGTACTTC	CSARRSGLYEQYF	TRBV20-1	TRBJ2-7	NA	NA
TGTGCCAGCAGCTTATCGGGGACCAGGCTCCCCACAGATACGCAGTATTTT	CASSLSGTRLPTDTQYF	TRBV7-8	TRBJ2-3	NA	NA
TGCAGCGTTGGAGGGTGGCAGGAGACCCAGTACTTC	CSVGGWQETQYF	TRBV29-1	TRBJ2-5	many	NA
TGTGCCAGCAGAAACAGGGAACCGGTCACTGAAGCTTTCTTT	CASRNREPVTEAFF	TRBV3-1	TRBJ1-1	NA	NA
TGTGCCAGCAGCTTTAGCGGGAGGCCTCAAGAGACCCAGTACTTC	CASSFSGRPQETQYF	TRBV5-5	TRBJ2-5	many	TRBD2
TGTGCCAGCAGCTTATCCCGAGGGACTAGCGGGCATCAAGAGACCCAGTACTTC	CASSLSRGTSGHQETQYF	TRBV11-2	TRBJ2-5	few	TRBD2
TGTGCCAGCTCACCACTTATCTCAGGGATGGGTCAAGAGACCCAGTACTTC	CASSPLISGMGQETQYF	TRBV18	TRBJ2-5	NA	NA
TGTGCCAGCCTTAGCGGGAGCTCCTACGAGCAGTACTTC	CASLSGSSYEQYF	TRBV28	TRBJ2-7	many	TRBD2
TGTGCCAGCAGCTTAGCGGGCCCGACCTACAATGAGCAGTTCTTC	CASSLAGPTYNEQFF	TRBV7-9	TRBJ2-1	few	NA
TGCGCCAGCAGCTCCACAGGGTGGACTGAAGCTTTCTTT	CASSSTGWTEAFF	TRBV4-3	TRBJ1-1	NA	NA
TGCAGCGTCCTGGGGACTGCCGACATAGATACGCAGTATTTT	CSVLGTADIDTQYF	TRBV29-1	TRBJ2-3	NA	NA
TGTGCTAGTGCGGCCTCGGGGTCAGATACGCAGTATTTT	CASAASGSDTQYF	TRBV12-5	TRBJ2-3	many	NA
TGTGCCAGCAGCTCCGTCGGGACAGGGATCCCCCTACAAGAGACCCAGTACTTC	CASSSVGTGIPLQETQYF	TRBV7-9	TRBJ2-5	few	TRBD1
TGTGCCAGCAGCGCACAGGGGGCTAACAATGAGCAGTTCTTC	CASSAQGANNEQFF	TRBV12-3/TRBV12-4	TRBJ2-1	few	TRBD1
TGTGCCAGCAGCGTAGGTGTCCCGTATAATTCACCCCTCCACTTT	CASSVGVPYNSPLHF	TRBV9	TRBJ1-6	few	NA
TGTGCCAGCAGCCAAGATCAGCCGTGGGTGGATTATGGCTACACCTTC	CASSQDQPWVDYGYTF	TRBV4-2	TRBJ1-2	NA	NA
TGTGCCAGCAGCGTAGGGGACAGGGGGCCTGAAGCTTTCTTT	CASSVGDRGPEAFF	TRBV9	TRBJ1-1	NA	TRBD1
TGTGCCAGCAGCTTATACGATACGCAGTATTTT	CASSLYDTQYF	TRBV5-6	TRBJ2-3	NA	NA
TGCAGTGCTAGATATCCGGGGATCCCAACGCAGTATTTT	CSARYPGIPTQYF	TRBV20-1	TRBJ2-3	NA	NA
TGTGCCAGCAGCTTATCAGGGTCCAAAAACATTCAGTACTTC	CASSLSGSKNIQYF	TRBV11-2	TRBJ2-4	few	NA
TGTGCCAGCGGATGGGGCGTGAGGGAGCAGTTCTTC	CASGWGVREQFF	TRBV7-9	TRBJ2-1	NA	NA
TGCAGCGGGCTGAACACTGAAGCTTTCTTT	CSGLNTEAFF	TRBV29-1	TRBJ1-1	NA	NA
TGTGCCAGCACCCGACAGGGAGTTTTCGAGCAGTACTTC	CASTRQGVFEQYF	TRBV5-6	TRBJ2-7	NA	TRBD1
TGTGCCAGCTCACATCAGCGGGATCCCTCTTACAATGAGCAGTTCTTC	CASSHQRDPSYNEQFF	TRBV18	TRBJ2-1	NA	TRBD2
TGCGCCAGCAGCTTGTTCGGGGTTGAAGCTTTCTTT	CASSLFGVEAFF	TRBV5-1	TRBJ1-1	NA	NA
TGCAGTGCTTCGGGACAGGGGAGTGCTATTGAGCAGTTCTTC	CSASGQGSAIEQFF	TRBV20-1	TRBJ2-1	NA	TRBD1
TGCGCCAGCAGCTTGGGCGGGCAGGAGCAAACCTATGGCTACACCTTC	CASSLGGQEQTYGYTF	TRBV5-1	TRBJ1-2	few	NA